There are a few counts of the clone carrying this T cell receptor beta chain. The target antigen is unknown. After 5'RACE with constant-segment primers, TCR alpha and TCR beta cDNA libraries carrying sample barcodes and UMIs were obtained. TCRdb re-called the 5' RACE reads with MiXCR, one entry per CDR3 protein. The sample yields some 450,000 distinct CDR3 sequences, roughly 18% seen once. Trimming removed 0 bases at V and 7 bases at J, with 16 bases between. This CDR3 contains 15 residues. CDR1 is LGHNA and CDR2 is YSLEER in the germline V gene. The data originate from a study of T-cell memory formation after mild COVID-19. On the study more broadly: Largely donor-specific sequence clusters came from a couple of donors.

Study results and caveats: The second-wave clones peaking on day 37 were not confirmed as SARS-CoV-2-specific. The pre-infection memory compartment contained some responding clones, suggesting cross-reactive memory joined.

Sequencing was carried out using PBMCs or a T cell subset sorted from them (not recorded which). V usage is TRBV4-3 and J usage is TRBJ2-7; D might be TRBD1 or TRBD2, each matching 7 bases. The source of this sequence is a man aged 18 to 35 who had mild COVID-19 (a few samples of this study predate the infection). Cell type and time point are not known. The CDR3 here is CASSQEGGWGGEQYF. DNA for the CDR3: TGCGCCAGCAGCCAAGAAGGGGGCTGGGGGGGTGAGCAGTACTTC.